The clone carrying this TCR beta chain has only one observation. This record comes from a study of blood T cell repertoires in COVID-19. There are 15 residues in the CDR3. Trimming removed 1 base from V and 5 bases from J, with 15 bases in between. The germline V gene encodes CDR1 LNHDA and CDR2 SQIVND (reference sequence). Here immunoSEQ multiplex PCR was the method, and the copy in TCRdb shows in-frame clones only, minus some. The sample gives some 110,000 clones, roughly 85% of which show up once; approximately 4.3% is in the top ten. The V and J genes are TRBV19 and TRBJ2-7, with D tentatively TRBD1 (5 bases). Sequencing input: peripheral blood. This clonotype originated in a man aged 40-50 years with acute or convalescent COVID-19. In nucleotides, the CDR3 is TGTGCCAGTAGTATAGGCAGGGCGCATCTCAACGAGCAGTACTTC. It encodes CASSIGRAHLNEQYF.